What follows is one T cell receptor beta chain and its context. Antigen unknown. These data come from a study of cytomegalovirus exposure and HLA in healthy donors. The overall study: T cells numbering around 180 million yielded 90 million to 140 million unique TCR beta sequences in an earlier analysis.

PCR employed 60 Vbeta and 13 Jbeta primers. The repertoire was sequenced with immunoSEQ multiplex PCR; TCRdb's copy has only in-frame clones and lacks some. The sample carries about 270,000 clones, 80% to 90% recorded once. Study outcomes and limitations: What a later analysis reportedly showed was that an Asian-associated ancestry cluster had fewer N-insertions than the roughly 670-donor mean.

This clonotype originated in a man in his forties or fifties in good health and CMV-seropositive. Sequencing input: PBMCs.

The CDR3 loop is CASSLQGEYGYTF. In DNA form, the CDR3 reads TGCGCCAGCAGCTTACAGGGGGAGTATGGCTACACCTTC. The chain uses TRBV5-1 and TRBJ1-2; TRBD1 matches 8 bases. Germline-derived CDR1 and CDR2 are SGHRS and YFSETQ. This CDR3 is built from 13 residues. Trimming cost V 2 bases and J 5 bases; bases outside gene matches: 2.